These T cell receptor beta chains were read from a single sample in a study of cytomegalovirus exposure and HLA in healthy donors. TCRdb's table, derived via immunoSEQ multiplex PCR, lists solely in-frame clones and lacks some. The sample has under 200,000 clones; 85% are singletons. The material sequenced was PBMCs. These receptors were obtained from a woman in her forties or fifties in good health and CMV-seronegative. Both conserved end residues are part of each CDR3. D genes are given only for firm matches. Part of the rows lack a size; the others show once, few, many or a class for expanded clones.

clone_size	d_call	v_call	j_call	cdr3_aa	cdr3_nt
.	TRBD2	TRBV5-5	TRBJ2-3	CASSELAGVVLGTDTQYF	TGTGCCAGCAGCGAACTAGCGGGAGTTGTTCTGGGGACAGATACGCAGTATTTT
.	.	TRBV29-1	TRBJ1-5	CSVRQGNQPQHF	TGCAGCGTCCGACAGGGCAATCAGCCCCAGCATTTT
.	.	TRBV27	TRBJ1-2	CASSYRAGDYGYTF	TGTGCCAGCAGCTACAGGGCAGGGGACTATGGCTACACCTTC
once	.	TRBV5-4	TRBJ1-1	CASSFFPSNDEDTEAFF	TGTGCCAGCAGCTTTTTCCCATCCAACGACGAGGACACTGAAGCTTTCTTT
once	.	TRBV27	TRBJ1-1	CASNLPQGCTEAFF	TGTGCCAGCAACCTACCCCAGGGATGCACTGAAGCTTTCTTT
.	.	TRBV7-2	TRBJ2-3	CASSIRRGTDTQYF	TGTGCCAGCAGCATCCGCCGGGGGACAGATACGCAGTATTTT
.	TRBD2	TRBV28	TRBJ2-7	CASRTGGGGAGPYEQYF	TGTGCCAGCAGAACTGGTGGGGGGGGAGCAGGGCCGTACGAGCAGTACTTC
.	TRBD1	TRBV7-9	TRBJ1-5	CASSQGQYSNQPQHF	TGTGCCAGCAGCCAGGGACAGTATAGCAATCAGCCCCAGCATTTT
.	TRBD1	TRBV18	TRBJ1-5	CASSPRQGPQPQHF	TGTGCCAGCTCCCCGAGACAGGGCCCCCAGCCCCAGCATTTT
.	.	TRBV30	TRBJ1-2	CACPAGYGYTF	TGTGCCTGCCCAGCGGGCTATGGCTACACCTTC
.	.	TRBV2	TRBJ2-2	CASNPVDFRTGELFF	TGTGCCAGCAACCCCGTGGACTTTCGGACCGGGGAGCTGTTTTTT